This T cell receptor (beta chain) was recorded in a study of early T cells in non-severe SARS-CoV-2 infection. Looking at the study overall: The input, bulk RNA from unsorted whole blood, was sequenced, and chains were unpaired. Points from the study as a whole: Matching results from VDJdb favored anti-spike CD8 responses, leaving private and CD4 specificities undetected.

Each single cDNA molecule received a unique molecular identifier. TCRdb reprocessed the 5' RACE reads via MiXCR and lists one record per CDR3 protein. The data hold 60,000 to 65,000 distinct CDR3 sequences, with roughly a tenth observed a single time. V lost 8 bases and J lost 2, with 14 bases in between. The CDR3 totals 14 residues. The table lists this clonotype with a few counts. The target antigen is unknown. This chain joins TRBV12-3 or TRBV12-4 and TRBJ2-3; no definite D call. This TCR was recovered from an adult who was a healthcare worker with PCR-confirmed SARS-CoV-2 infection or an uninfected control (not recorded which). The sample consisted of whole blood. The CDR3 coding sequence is TGTGCCAGCGTCGTCCGGGCTAACACAGATACGCAGTATTTT. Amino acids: CASVVRANTDTQYF.